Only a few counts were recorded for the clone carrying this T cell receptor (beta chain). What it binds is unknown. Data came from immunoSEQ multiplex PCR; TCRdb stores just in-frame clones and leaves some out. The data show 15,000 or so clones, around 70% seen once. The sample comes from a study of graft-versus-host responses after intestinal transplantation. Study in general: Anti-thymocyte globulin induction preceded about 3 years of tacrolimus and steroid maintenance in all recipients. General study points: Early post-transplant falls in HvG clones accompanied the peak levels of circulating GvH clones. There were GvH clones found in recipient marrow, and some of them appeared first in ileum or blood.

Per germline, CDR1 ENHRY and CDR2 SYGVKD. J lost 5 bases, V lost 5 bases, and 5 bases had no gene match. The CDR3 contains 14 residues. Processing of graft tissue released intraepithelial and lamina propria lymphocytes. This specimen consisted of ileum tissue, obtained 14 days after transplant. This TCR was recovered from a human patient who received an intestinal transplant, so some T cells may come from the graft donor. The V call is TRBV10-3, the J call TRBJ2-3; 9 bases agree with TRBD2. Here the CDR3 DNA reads TGTGCCATCAGTTCTAGCGGGAAGCTAGATACGCAGTATTTT. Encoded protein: CAISSSGKLDTQYF.